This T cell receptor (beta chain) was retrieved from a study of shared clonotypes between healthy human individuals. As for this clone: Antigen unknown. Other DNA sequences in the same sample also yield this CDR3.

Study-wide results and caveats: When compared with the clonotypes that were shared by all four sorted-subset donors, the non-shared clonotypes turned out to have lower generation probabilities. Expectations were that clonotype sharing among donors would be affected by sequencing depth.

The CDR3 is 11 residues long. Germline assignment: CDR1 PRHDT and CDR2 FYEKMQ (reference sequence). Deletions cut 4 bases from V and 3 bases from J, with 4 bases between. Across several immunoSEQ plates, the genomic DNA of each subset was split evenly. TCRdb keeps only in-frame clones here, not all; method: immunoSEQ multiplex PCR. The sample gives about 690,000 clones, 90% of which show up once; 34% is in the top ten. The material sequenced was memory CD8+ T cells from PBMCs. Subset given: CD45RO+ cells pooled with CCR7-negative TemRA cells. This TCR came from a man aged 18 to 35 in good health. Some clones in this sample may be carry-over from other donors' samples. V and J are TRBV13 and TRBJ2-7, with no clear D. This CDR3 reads CASSSSYEQYF. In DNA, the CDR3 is TGTGCCAGCAGCTCAAGCTACGAGCAGTACTTC.